Each of the 32 T cell receptor beta chains below was sequenced from the same sample in a study of T-cell memory formation after mild COVID-19. TCRdb re-analysed the 5' RACE reads in MiXCR, keeping a single row per CDR3 protein. The sample yields over 450,000 distinct CDR3 sequences, around 21% seen once. The specimen sequenced was PBMCs or a T cell subset sorted from them (not recorded which). Every receptor here comes from an adult woman who had mild COVID-19 (a few samples of this study predate the infection). Cell type and time point are not known.

This clonotype has more than one count but fewer than ten. The chain links TRBV11-2 to TRBJ2-7, with TRBD2 as a possible D gene (6 bases). The CDR3 extends over 14 amino acids. V lost 5 bases and J lost 5, with 16 bases in between. From germline, CDR1 is SGHAT and CDR2 FQNNGV. The CDR3 DNA is TGTGCCAGCAGCCAAGGCGGGATTGGGAACGAGCAGTACTTC. The encoded protein is CASSQGGIGNEQYF.

V gene TRBV6-8 combines with J gene TRBJ1-1; no firm D call. Germline CDR1 is MNHGY and CDR2 is SAAAGT. The CDR3 is made up of 16 amino acids. V lost 6 bases, J lost 2 bases, and 19 bases lay in between. The CDR3 loop is CASRPLCRANNTEAFF. The CDR3 DNA reads as TGTGCCAGCAGACCTCTCTGCCGGGCCAACAACACTGAAGCTTTCTTT.

The chain combines TRBV6-5 with TRBJ2-1, with D unclear. From germline, CDR1 is MNHEY and CDR2 SVGAGI. V was trimmed by 6 bases and J by 9 bases, leaving 21 bases between them. The CDR3 runs to 15 residues. Here the CDR3 reads CASRVTFGSTGEQFF. The CDR3 DNA reads TGTGCCAGCAGGGTAACGTTCGGATCGACCGGTGAGCAGTTCTTC.

The genes are TRBV5-1 and TRBJ2-2, with unresolved D. Trimming cost V 4 bases and J 1 base, with 17 bases left between them. CDR3 length equals 17 residues. Germline V gene data show CDR1 as SGHRS and CDR2 as YFSETQ. The CDR3 coding sequence is TGCGCCAGCAGCCCGGAGCTGTTTGGGGTGAACACCGGGGAGCTGTTTTTT. Protein product: CASSPELFGVNTGELFF.

This clonotype has a handful of counts. This chain connects TRBV3-1 to TRBJ2-2; no clear D gene. Germline-derived CDR1 and CDR2 are LGHDT and YNNKEL (reference sequence). V lost 1 base and J 3 bases, leaving 6 bases between the germline ends. The length of the CDR3 is 14 residues. The CDR3 is CASSQGVHTGELFF. In DNA, the CDR3 is TGTGCCAGCAGCCAAGGGGTCCACACCGGGGAGCTGTTTTTT.

The V and J genes are TRBV29-1 and TRBJ1-1; 10 bases are shared with TRBD1. Germline trimming cut 7 bases from V and 4 bases from J; bases unmatched to any gene: 3. Germline V lookup: CDR1 SQVTM, CDR2 ANQGSEA. CDR3 length: 12 amino acids. As DNA, the CDR3 is TGCAGCGGGGACAGGGGAGGCACTGAAGCTTTCTTT. Encoded protein: CSGDRGGTEAFF. Drawing the rest from reference TRBV29-1 and TRBJ1-1, the complete variable domain is SAVISQKPSRDICQRGTSLTIQCQVDSQVTMMFWYRQQPGQSLTLIATANQGSEATYESGFVIDKFPISRPNLTFSTLTVSNMSPEDSSIYLCSGDRGGTEAFFGQGTRLTVV.

This clonotype was counted between two and nine times. V gene TRBV7-7 combines with J gene TRBJ2-7; 9 bases are shared with TRBD1. Germline CDR1 reads SSHAT; CDR2 reads FNYEAQ (reference sequence). This CDR3 region has 13 residues. V trimming: 6 bases; J trimming: 5 bases; junction bases outside the gene matches: 5. Here the CDR3 DNA reads TGTGCCAGCAGTACCGGGACAGGGAACGAGCAGTACTTC. Translating it yields CASSTGTGNEQYF.

This clonotype came up a few times. The chain combines TRBV9 with TRBJ2-1; D unclear. The germline CDR1 and CDR2 sequences are SGDLS and YYNGEE. V lost 0 bases, J lost 5 bases, and 6 bases lay in between. This CDR3 comprises 13 residues. CDR3 sequence (DNA): TGTGCCAGCAGCGTAGACCAGGACAATGAGCAGTTCTTC. It translates to CASSVDQDNEQFF.

V usage is TRBV4-1 and J usage is TRBJ2-1; D perhaps matches TRBD2 (6 bases). The CDR3 covers 15 residues. CDR1 is MGHRA, CDR2 YSYEKL, per germline. The ends were cut back, 3 bases at V and 6 bases at J, with 15 bases in the middle. CDR3 residues: CASSQGDSRTNEQFF. In DNA form, the CDR3 reads TGCGCCAGCAGCCAGGGGGACTCACGGACCAATGAGCAGTTCTTC.

The gene calls are TRBV29-1 and TRBJ2-1; TRBD2 agrees at 14 bases. V shed 2 bases and J 6 bases; nucleotides not matched to a gene: 6. The length of the CDR3 is 16 residues. Germline assignment: CDR1 SQVTM and CDR2 ANQGSEA. The CDR3 protein is CSVEKTSGRAFNEQFF. CDR3 DNA: TGCAGCGTTGAAAAGACTAGCGGGAGGGCCTTCAATGAGCAGTTCTTC.

V usage is TRBV7-3 and J usage is TRBJ2-1; the D is unclear. The CDR3 covers 15 residues. Trimming cost V 3 bases and J 9 bases, with 18 bases left between them. Germline values: CDR1 SGHTA, CDR2 FQGTGA. For the CDR3, the DNA is TGTGCCAGCAGCTTGGGAACATCTTTTGGTGGTGAGCAGTTCTTC. It yields the protein CASSLGTSFGGEQFF.

The chain couples TRBV9 to TRBJ2-6; D not certain. The CDR3 length is 16 residues. Per the germline V gene, CDR1 is SGDLS and CDR2 is YYNGEE. Trimming took off 3 bases at V and 0 bases at J, with 10 bases between the two ends. Here the CDR3 DNA reads TGTGCCAGCAGCGGAGGTTCTATCTCTGGGGCCAACGTCCTGACTTTC. It codes for CASSGGSISGANVLTF.

A few counts support this clonotype. V and J are TRBV29-1 and TRBJ2-3; the D is unclear. With 5 bases removed from V and 2 bases from J, the gap between germline ends came to 5 bases. The CDR3 runs to 11 residues. The germline V gene has CDR1 SQVTM and CDR2 ANQGSEA. This chain's CDR3 is CSVSNTDTQYF. The CDR3, as DNA: TGCAGCGTTTCTAACACAGATACGCAGTATTTT.

This clonotype was seen only a few times. This rearrangement joins TRBV7-8 to TRBJ2-5; TRBD2 aligns across 9 bases. CDR1 and CDR2 from the germline V gene are SGHVS and FQNEAQ. The CDR3 extends over 17 amino acids. J was trimmed by 1 base and V by 5 bases; bases with no gene match: 11. CDR3 sequence: CASSASRLAALQETQYF. The DNA of the CDR3 is TGTGCCAGCAGCGCCTCCCGACTAGCGGCCCTCCAAGAGACCCAGTACTTC. The entire variable domain, with the rest obtained from reference TRBV7-8 and TRBJ2-5, is as follows: GAGVSQSPRYKVAKRGQDVALRCDPISGHVSLFWYQQALGQGPEFLTYFQNEAQLDKSGLPSDRFFAERPEGSVSTLKIQRTQQEDSAVYLCASSASRLAALQETQYFGPGTRLLVL.

This clonotype was detected only a few times. The chain recombines TRBV7-2 with TRBJ2-3; 8 bases align to TRBD1. The CDR3 covers 14 residues. Germline V CDR1 and CDR2: SGHTA, FQGNSA. The V gene end was trimmed by 7 bases and the J gene end by 4 bases; junction bases not matched to a gene: 7. Here the CDR3 DNA reads TGTGCCAGCACAGGACAGGGAGGCGCAGATACGCAGTATTTT. This encodes CASTGQGGADTQYF.

The chain is built from TRBV12-3 or TRBV12-4 and TRBJ2-2; the D is unclear. The CDR3 has 14 residues. Trimming shortened V by 7 bases and J by 4 bases, and 13 bases separated the two germline ends. The CDR3 is CASTPGTFTGELFF. The CDR3 DNA follows: TGTGCCAGCACCCCCGGAACATTCACCGGGGAGCTGTTTTTT.

The chain couples TRBV7-3 to TRBJ2-2, with 7 bases aligning to TRBD2. This CDR3 is built from 16 residues. CDR1 and CDR2 from the germline V gene are SGHTA and FQGTGA. The J segment lost 3 bases and the V segment lost 0 bases, leaving 4 bases of the junction unmatched. This chain's CDR3 is CASSLTPSGYTGELFF. In DNA form, the CDR3 reads TGTGCCAGCAGCTTAACTCCTAGCGGATACACCGGGGAGCTGTTTTTT.

The CDR3 region is CASSLGLSADTQYF. The CDR3, as DNA: TGTGCCAGCAGCTTAGGTCTATCAGCCGATACGCAGTATTTT. This sequence joins TRBV7-7 and TRBJ2-3; D uncertain. There are 14 residues in the CDR3. The V end lost 1 base, the J end lost 6 bases, and 11 bases lay between the germline ends. Germline V gene sequence: CDR1 SSHAT, CDR2 FNYEAQ (reference sequence).

Concerning this clonotype itself: A junction boundary mismatches the germline segment, possibly from a read error. The V gene is TRBV5-6, the J gene TRBJ2-3, with 8 bases fitting TRBD1. The germline V gene has CDR1 SGHDT and CDR2 YYEEEE. This CDR3 is 13 amino acids long. Here the CDR3 DNA reads TGTGCCAGCAGCTGGAGATCGTCGGGACAGGAGCATTTT. Amino acid sequence: CASSWRSSGQEHF.

V is TRBV6-1 and J is TRBJ2-7, with no clear D. Trimming stripped 8 bases from V and 1 base from J, with 15 bases between. The CDR3 loop spans 14 amino acids. Germline CDR1 reads MNHNS; CDR2 reads SASEGT. The DNA for the CDR3 is TGTGCCAGCTGCGAGCAGGCTGCTTCCTACGAGCAGTACTTC. Residues: CASCEQAASYEQYF.

This clonotype was seen more than once but under ten times. The V gene is TRBV7-9, the J gene TRBJ2-7, with D maybe TRBD1 (6 bases). The CDR3 loop spans 17 amino acids. Germline CDR1 reads SEHNR; CDR2 reads FQNEAQ (reference sequence). The V end lost 1 base, the J end lost 0 bases, and 16 bases lay between the germline ends. The CDR3 loop reads CASSLDPTGPLSYEQYF. Here the CDR3 DNA reads TGTGCCAGCAGCTTAGATCCTACAGGGCCCCTCTCCTACGAGCAGTACTTC.

The chain joins TRBV5-5 to TRBJ1-3; D not certain. The CDR3 contains 16 residues. V was trimmed by 4 bases and J by 4 bases, leaving 18 bases between them. Per the germline V gene, CDR1 is SGHKS and CDR2 is YYEKEE (reference sequence). The CDR3 DNA sequence: TGTGCCAGCAGCCCCCGCGTGGGAGAAATCGGAAACACCATATATTTT. Protein: CASSPRVGEIGNTIYF.

This clonotype was seen just once. J is TRBJ1-1 and V is TRBV6-5; 8 bases align to TRBD1. Trimming cost V 2 bases and J 4 bases; bases outside gene matches: 6. This CDR3 spans 15 amino acids. Germline V gene data show CDR1 as MNHEY and CDR2 as SVGAGI. CDR3 DNA: TGTGCCAGCAGTTACGCAACAGGGGGAGGCACTGAAGCTTTCTTT. Its translation is CASSYATGGGTEAFF.

V is TRBV5-6 and J is TRBJ1-2, with 11 bases identical to TRBD1. Per the germline V gene, CDR1 is SGHDT and CDR2 is YYEEEE. V lost 4 bases, J lost 8 bases, and 7 bases stayed unmatched. This CDR3 has 14 residues. CDR3: CASSPDRGRLGYTF. The CDR3 nucleotides read TGTGCCAGCAGCCCGGACAGGGGGCGGTTGGGCTACACCTTC. The variable domain in full, completed from reference TRBV5-6 and TRBJ1-2, reads DAGVTQSPTHLIKTRGQQVTLRCSPKSGHDTVSWYQQALGQGPQFIFQYYEEEERQRGNFPDRFSGHQFPNYSSELNVNALLLGDSALYLCASSPDRGRLGYTFGSGTRLTVV.

CDR3 DNA: TGCGCCAGCACCAGGGTTGGGGAAGAGACCCAGTACTTC. Protein: CASTRVGEETQYF. The rearrangement joins TRBV5-1 to TRBJ2-5; possible D gene TRBD1, 5 bases. Trimming removed 6 bases at V and 3 bases at J, with 12 bases between. The CDR3 runs 13 residues. Germline loops: CDR1 SGHRS, CDR2 YFSETQ.

This clonotype was detected a few times. The V call is TRBV10-3, the J call TRBJ2-1, with D tentatively TRBD1 or TRBD2 (6 bases each). Trimming removed 8 bases from V and 5 bases from J, with 10 bases in between. CDR1 is ENHRY and CDR2 is SYGVKD in the germline V gene. This CDR3 region has 12 residues. The CDR3 sequence: CAIRGLDNEQFF. The CDR3 DNA reads TGTGCCATCCGGGGGCTCGACAATGAGCAGTTCTTC.

V is TRBV2 and J is TRBJ2-1; 8 nucleotides match TRBD2. Germline loops: CDR1 SNHLY, CDR2 FYNNEI. V trimming: 5 bases; J trimming: 6 bases; junction bases outside the gene matches: 9. The CDR3 length is 15 residues. The CDR3 DNA reads as TGTGCCAGCAGTTCTAGCGGGTCTAACTCCAATGAGCAGTTCTTC. It encodes CASSSSGSNSNEQFF.

This clonotype was counted a few times. The chain is built from TRBV6-5 and TRBJ1-2, with D perhaps matching TRBD1 (5 bases). The CDR3 is made up of 14 amino acids. V was cut by 6 bases and J by 4 bases, with 15 bases left in between. Per the germline V gene, CDR1 is MNHEY and CDR2 is SVGAGI. CDR3 in amino acids: CASSSPGQAYGYTF. The CDR3 DNA follows: TGTGCCAGCAGCTCCCCGGGGCAGGCCTATGGCTACACCTTC.

V usage is TRBV3-1 and J usage is TRBJ2-1, with 11 bases matching TRBD2. CDR3 length: 16 amino acids. The V segment lost 1 base and the J segment 2 bases; nucleotides outside the gene matches: 1. CDR1 is LGHDT, CDR2 YNNKEL, per germline (reference sequence). The CDR3 region is CASSQGSGRAYNEQFF. The CDR3 region has the DNA TGTGCCAGCAGCCAAGGTAGCGGGAGGGCCTACAATGAGCAGTTCTTC.

The chain couples TRBV7-2 to TRBJ1-1; 7 positions match TRBD1. V lost 4 bases and J lost 0; bases outside the gene matches: 5. CDR1 SGHTA and CDR2 FQGNSA come from the germline V gene. The length of the CDR3 is 15 residues. Here the CDR3 reads CASSSNRGLNTEAFF. CDR3 coding DNA: TGTGCCAGCAGCTCAAACAGGGGTTTGAACACTGAAGCTTTCTTT.

This clonotype was seen a handful of times. The rearrangement links TRBV12-3 or TRBV12-4 to TRBJ2-7; 7 bases match TRBD1. This CDR3 comprises 14 residues. The junction had 9 bases not matched to a gene; V was cut back by 6 bases and J by 4 bases. CDR3 amino acids: CASRPRDSDYEQYF. The CDR3 DNA follows: TGTGCCAGCAGACCTCGGGACAGCGATTACGAGCAGTACTTC.

V and J are TRBV12-3 or TRBV12-4 and TRBJ2-7; TRBD2 matches at 14 bases. This CDR3 is built from 17 residues. V shed 2 bases, J shed 3 bases, and the junction held 6 bases outside the gene matches. The CDR3 bases are TGTGCCAGCAGTTTACCCACCGGGACTAGCGGGAGCTACGAGCAGTACTTC. Its protein product is CASSLPTGTSGSYEQYF.